This T cell receptor beta chain is drawn from a study of T cells after somatic rescue of genetic block. The assay was immunoSEQ multiplex PCR, and TCRdb's table has in-frame clones only and misses some. The table lists more than 9,500 clones, roughly two thirds of them singletons. Germline CDR1 and CDR2: SGHKS and YYEKEE (reference sequence). The CDR3 is 12 residues long. The V gene lost 4 bases and the J gene lost 7 bases, with 12 bases spanning the gap. The receptor was isolated from a boy younger than 18. The material sequenced was peripheral blood mononuclear cells (PBMCs). This sequence joins TRBV5-5 and TRBJ2-7, with D unresolved. CDR3 in DNA: TGTGCCAGCAGCGTGGTCGCTATGGAGCAGTACTTC. Amino acids: CASSVVAMEQYF.